The rows below give T cell receptor beta chains drawn from one sample of a study of cytomegalovirus exposure and HLA in healthy donors. The repertoire was sequenced with immunoSEQ multiplex PCR; TCRdb's copy has only in-frame clones and lacks some. Of some 150,000 clones in the sample, approximately 81% are singletons; the top ten hold approximately 2.2%. Sequencing input: PBMCs. These receptors were taken from a woman in her forties or fifties in good health and CMV-seronegative. CDR3s include the opening cysteine and the closing phenylalanine or tryptophan. D genes are given only for firm matches. Only part of the rows carry a size: once, few, many, or a class if the clone is expanded.

>TRBV18|TRBJ2-7|.|TRBD1
CASSPTGTGASYEQYF
TGTGCCAGCTCACCAACCGGGACAGGGGCGTCCTACGAGCAGTACTTC
>TRBV4-3|TRBJ1-1|.|.
CASSQEGQMNTEAFF
TGCGCCAGCAGCCAAGAGGGGCAGATGAACACTGAAGCTTTCTTT
>TRBV15|TRBJ2-3|.|.
CATSRDPRQTDTQYF
TGTGCCACCAGCAGAGATCCTAGGCAGACAGATACGCAGTATTTT
>TRBV6-6|TRBJ2-7|.|TRBD1
CASSNRDRGPYEQYF
TGTGCCAGCAGTAATCGGGACAGGGGACCCTACGAGCAGTACTTC
>TRBV14|TRBJ2-1|few|.
CASSQAPRLVHEQFF
TGTGCCAGCAGCCAAGCACCCCGGCTAGTCCATGAGCAGTTCTTC
>TRBV6-1|TRBJ1-2|.|TRBD1
CASSETQGGYTF
TGTGCCAGCAGTGAAACACAGGGGGGCTACACCTTC
>TRBV2|TRBJ1-3|.|.
CASSDFRDSGNTIYF
TGTGCCAGCAGTGACTTCCGGGACTCTGGAAACACCATATATTTT
>TRBV20-1|TRBJ2-3|.|.
CSASSLDTQYF
TGCAGTGCATCTAGCTTGGATACGCAGTATTTT
>TRBV7-2|TRBJ2-3|.|TRBD2
CASSFLSTSGVSTDTQYF
TGTGCCAGCAGCTTCCTATCTACTAGCGGGGTTAGCACAGATACGCAGTATTTT
>TRBV5-8|TRBJ1-5|once|TRBD1
CASSPDSTGGQPQHF
TGTGCCAGCAGCCCCGACTCCACAGGGGGTCAGCCCCAGCATTTT
>TRBV30|TRBJ1-5|once|.
CAWSVQSNQPQHF
TGTGCCTGGAGTGTACAGAGCAATCAGCCCCAGCATTTT
>TRBV5-1|TRBJ2-7|.|.
CASSFSGTYEQYF
TGCGCCAGCAGCTTTAGCGGCACCTACGAGCAGTACTTC
>TRBV9|TRBJ1-4|once|TRBD1
CASSPGQRNEKLFF
TGTGCCAGCAGCCCGGGACAGCGAAATGAAAAACTGTTTTTT
>TRBV6-1|TRBJ2-3|.|.
CASSGPTSSYTDTQYF
TGTGCCAGCAGTGGACCCACTAGCAGCTACACAGATACGCAGTATTTT
>TRBV7-9|TRBJ2-1|.|.
CASSREHNEQFF
TGTGCCAGCAGCCGGGAACACAATGAGCAGTTCTTC
>TRBV27|TRBJ2-7|.|TRBD1
CASSFVTGGVYEQYF
TGTGCCAGCAGTTTCGTGACAGGGGGCGTTTACGAGCAGTACTTC
>TRBV6-1|TRBJ2-1|few|TRBD2
CARGRGYNEQFF
TGTGCCAGAGGGAGGGGATACAATGAGCAGTTCTTC
>TRBV28|TRBJ1-1|.|TRBD1
CASSLTGGNTEAFF
TGTGCCAGCAGCCTGACAGGGGGCAACACTGAAGCTTTCTTT
>TRBV5-5|TRBJ1-5|.|TRBD1
CASSLGDRTSNQPQHF
TGTGCCAGCAGCTTGGGGGACAGGACAAGCAATCAGCCCCAGCATTTT
>TRBV7-2|TRBJ2-7|.|.
CASSLGGASRSYEQYF
TGTGCCAGCAGCTTAGGCGGGGCTAGCAGATCCTACGAGCAGTACTTC
>TRBV2|TRBJ2-7|.|.
CASSGRRGLFEQYF
TGTGCCAGCAGTGGTAGGCGGGGGCTATTCGAGCAGTACTTC
>TRBV15|TRBJ2-1|.|.
CATSRDGLSYNEQFF
TGTGCCACCAGCAGAGATGGGCTTTCCTACAATGAGCAGTTCTTC
>TRBV19|TRBJ2-2|.|TRBD2
CASSIRASGGASAGELFF
TGTGCCAGTAGTATAAGAGCTAGCGGGGGGGCCTCCGCCGGGGAGCTGTTTTTT
>TRBV4-3|TRBJ2-1|few|TRBD1
CASSQDRGTGSNEQFF
TGCGCCAGCAGCCAAGATCGCGGGACAGGTTCCAATGAGCAGTTCTTC
>TRBV5-1|TRBJ1-1|.|.
CASSHPNTEAFF
TGCGCCAGCAGCCATCCGAACACTGAAGCTTTCTTT
>TRBV5-1|TRBJ2-5|.|TRBD1
CASRSPGTGSETQYF
TGCGCCAGCAGATCCCCCGGGACAGGGTCAGAGACCCAGTACTTC
>TRBV28|TRBJ2-7|.|.
CASSLSAGFYEQYF
TGTGCCAGCAGTTTATCCGCAGGCTTCTACGAGCAGTACTTC
>TRBV28|TRBJ2-3|.|TRBD2
CASSSRLAGPPDTQYF
TGTGCCAGCAGTTCCAGACTAGCGGGGCCTCCAGATACGCAGTATTTT
>TRBV2|TRBJ1-5|once|.
CASSPLGGAGNQPQHF
TGTGCCAGCAGTCCTCTAGGGGGGGCTGGCAATCAGCCCCAGCATTTT
>TRBV5-4|TRBJ2-7|.|TRBD2
CASSLHGGRAGNEYF
TGTGCCAGCAGCTTGCATGGCGGGAGGGCAGGGAATGAGTACTTC
>TRBV6-5|TRBJ1-2|.|.
CASSWGEGYGYTF
TGTGCCAGCAGTTGGGGAGAGGGCTATGGCTACACCTTC
>TRBV28|TRBJ2-7|.|TRBD2
CASRERSGSGEQYF
TGTGCCAGCAGGGAGAGGAGCGGGAGTGGGGAGCAGTACTTC
>TRBV28|TRBJ1-2|.|TRBD1
CASSLEGRGRSYGYTF
TGTGCCAGCAGTTTAGAGGGCAGGGGGCGAAGCTATGGCTACACCTTC
>TRBV28|TRBJ1-3|.|.
CASSVLLSGNTIYF
TGTGCCAGCAGCGTACTACTGTCCGGAAACACCATATATTTT
>TRBV5-1|TRBJ2-1|.|.
CASSLVTGDYNEQFF
TGCGCCAGCAGCTTGGTTACGGGAGACTACAATGAGCAGTTCTTC
>TRBV7-6|TRBJ1-5|.|.
CASSLSAGSNQPQHF
TGTGCCAGCAGCTTATCGGCAGGGTCAAATCAGCCCCAGCATTTT
>TRBV12-5|TRBJ2-2|few|.
CASGLVLRGTGELFF
TGTGCTAGTGGTTTGGTACTTCGAGGGACCGGGGAGCTGTTTTTT
>TRBV4-2|TRBJ2-7|.|.
CASSQGLSISYEQYF
TGTGCCAGCAGCCAAGGCCTCTCTATCTCCTACGAGCAGTACTTC
>TRBV6-6|TRBJ2-7|.|.
CASSYKEGAREQYF
TGTGCCAGCAGTTATAAGGAGGGAGCGCGGGAGCAGTACTTC
>TRBV29-1|TRBJ2-3|.|.
CSVVQGPDTQYF
TGCAGCGTTGTCCAGGGTCCAGATACGCAGTATTTT
>TRBV29-1|TRBJ1-1|once|TRBD1
CSVGAGTGGREAFF
TGCAGCGTTGGGGCCGGGACAGGGGGAAGGGAAGCTTTCTTT
>TRBV6-5|TRBJ1-1|once|.
CASSYMGRTEAFF
TGTGCCAGCAGTTATATGGGGCGCACTGAAGCTTTCTTT
>TRBV28|TRBJ1-6|.|TRBD1
CASSPPPPTGFISPLHF
TGTGCCAGCAGTCCACCCCCCCCGACAGGGTTCATTTCACCCCTCCACTTT
>TRBV7-2|TRBJ1-2|.|TRBD1
CASSHDRGANYGYTF
TGTGCCAGCAGCCACGACAGGGGCGCTAACTATGGCTACACCTTC
>TRBV28|TRBJ1-2|.|.
CASSLGTIFNYGYTF
TGTGCCAGCAGCCTCGGGACAATATTTAACTATGGCTACACCTTC
>TRBV19|TRBJ2-3|.|.
CATTTEGGRADTQYF
TGTGCCACCACCACCGAGGGGGGGCGAGCAGATACGCAGTATTTT
>TRBV1|TRBJ2-3|.|.
CTSSQAGGPGDTQYF
TGCACCAGCAGCCAAGCGGGAGGGCCTGGAGATACGCAGTATTTT
>TRBV10-3|TRBJ2-4|once|.
CAISGGHAKNIQYF
TGTGCCATCAGCGGGGGTCATGCCAAAAACATTCAGTACTTC